Below, 10 T cell receptor beta chains from the same sample are listed, as sequenced in a study of cytomegalovirus exposure and HLA in healthy donors. Only in-frame clones appear in the TCRdb table, and some are missing; sequencing was by immunoSEQ multiplex PCR. The table lists 110,000 or so clones, approximately 91% of them singletons. The sequencing input was PBMCs. The receptors stem from a man between 18 and 35 years old in good health and CMV-seropositive.

The V gene is TRBV27, the J gene TRBJ1-5; perhaps TRBD1 as D (6 bases). CDR1 is MNHEY, CDR2 SMNVEV, per germline (reference sequence). The CDR3 covers 12 residues. Between the trimmed V and J ends, which lost 5 bases and 6 bases, there was a span of 8 bases. The CDR3 nucleotides read TGTGCCAGCAGTCGAGGGGGTCAGCCCCAGCATTTT. This sequence encodes CASSRGGQPQHF.

The chain combines TRBV7-8 with TRBJ2-7; TRBD2 is a possible D gene (7 bases). This CDR3 has 14 amino acids. Germline lookup yields CDR1 SGHVS and CDR2 FQNEAQ. The V gene lost 1 base and the J gene lost 9 bases, with 16 bases spanning the gap. The CDR3 DNA reads TGTGCCAGCAGCTTAGGAGAGGGGGGGAGTGGGCAGTACTTC. This translates into CASSLGEGGSGQYF.

The chain joins TRBV11-3 to TRBJ2-3; D possibly corresponds to TRBD1 (6 bases). The CDR3 loop spans 15 amino acids. Trimming removed 1 base at V and 4 bases at J, with 12 bases between. Germline V gene sequence: CDR1 SGHNT, CDR2 YENEEA. CDR3 amino acids: CASSLGAGDADTQYF. For the CDR3, the DNA is TGTGCCAGCAGCTTAGGGGCAGGGGATGCAGATACGCAGTATTTT.

This rearrangement joins TRBV2 to TRBJ2-3; the D gene is possibly TRBD2 (5 bases). Germline V gene lookup returns CDR1 SNHLY and CDR2 FYNNEI. The CDR3 spans 15 residues. Trimming stripped 6 bases from V and 0 bases from J, with 13 bases between. CDR3 nucleotides: TGTGCCAGCAGCGGCGGACTTCCTAGCACAGATACGCAGTATTTT. It codes for CASSGGLPSTDTQYF.

The V and J genes are TRBV6-5 and TRBJ2-7; D might be TRBD1 (6 bases). CDR3 length: 14 residues. Germline CDR1 is MNHEY and CDR2 is SVGAGI. With 6 bases removed from V and 2 bases from J, the gap between germline ends came to 14 bases. The CDR3 nucleotides are TGTGCCAGCAGGACGTACAGGGACACCTACGAGCAGTACTTC. Its translation: CASRTYRDTYEQYF.

This chain uses TRBV7-2 with TRBJ1-5; weak D call: TRBD1 (5 bases). CDR3 length equals 15 residues. Trimming removed 2 bases from V and 3 bases from J, with 11 bases in between. The germline V gene encodes CDR1 SGHTA and CDR2 FQGNSA. CDR3 DNA sequence: TGTGCCAGCAGCTTATTCGGGGGACTCAATCAGCCCCAGCATTTT. Translating gives CASSLFGGLNQPQHF.

The J gene is TRBJ1-1, the V gene TRBV5-1; TRBD1 is a possible D gene (5 bases). This CDR3 has 13 residues. The V end was cut by 2 bases, the J end by 8 bases, with 13 bases between. Germline-derived CDR1 and CDR2 are SGHRS and YFSETQ. The CDR3 region has the DNA TGCGCCAGCAGCTTCCTGGAGGGGCGCGAAGCTTTCTTT. This gives the protein CASSFLEGREAFF.

The chain links TRBV5-6 to TRBJ2-1, with D possibly matching TRBD1 (6 bases). The length of the CDR3 is 13 residues. Germline-derived CDR1 and CDR2 are SGHDT and YYEEEE. V gave up 4 bases and J gave up 5 bases, with 10 bases separating them. CDR3 nucleotides: TGTGCCAGCAGCACTGACAGGAACAATGAGCAGTTCTTC. As protein: CASSTDRNNEQFF.

The rearrangement uses TRBV2 and TRBJ1-1, with D tentatively TRBD1 (5 bases). The CDR3 sequence is 14 residues long. The germline gives CDR1 SNHLY, CDR2 FYNNEI. With 8 bases removed from V and 5 bases from J, the gap between germline ends came to 18 bases. The CDR3 DNA reads as TGTGCCAGCGACGAGACGCAGGGCCGGACTGAAGCTTTCTTT. Protein: CASDETQGRTEAFF.

The V call is TRBV11-2, the J call TRBJ1-3, with D unclear. V lost 1 base to trimming and J lost 0 bases, with 4 bases between them. The germline V gene has CDR1 SGHAT and CDR2 FQNNGV. CDR3 length: 14 residues. The CDR3 protein is CASSLGHSGNTIYF. The CDR3 bases are TGTGCCAGCAGCTTAGGACACTCTGGAAACACCATATATTTT.